This TCR beta chain was obtained from a study of PD-L1 blockade in urothelial cancer. Indicated time point: pretreatment peripheral blood. The data were produced by immunoSEQ multiplex PCR, yet TCRdb's version contains in-frame clones alone and is incomplete. The table includes about 79,000 clones, around 81% detected once. This CDR3 has 15 amino acids. Per the germline V gene, CDR1 is KGHSH and CDR2 is LQKENI. J was trimmed by 5 bases and V by 5 bases; bases with no gene match: 10. Source: PBMCs, taken around atezolizumab (anti-PD-L1) treatment. The TCR comes from a middle-aged man with urothelial cancer. The chain employs TRBV18 and TRBJ2-5; TRBD2 aligns across 8 bases. CDR3 sequence: CASSRPGLESETQYF. The CDR3 DNA reads TGTGCCAGCTCAAGGCCGGGACTAGAATCGGAGACCCAGTACTTC.